These 22 T cell receptor beta chains originate from one sample sequenced in a study of PD-L1 blockade in urothelial cancer (dated by TCRdb to 2016 to 2017). The method behind the library was the immunoSEQ multiplex PCR assay. Entries here come from immuneACCESS through TCRdb and include only in-frame sequences with V and J called. Some clones fail to appear in such tables; in the studies checked, an unresolved V gene covers under half of the shortfall, and the cause of the remainder is unknown. The sample table holds around 41,000 clones, of which 80% to 90% were seen once. Roughly 16% of the sample goes to the ten largest clones. In light of the paper, this sample's time point label describes: peripheral blood 6 weeks after treatment start. Material: PBMCs, obtained around atezolizumab (anti-PD-L1) treatment. The receptors were sampled from a man aged 55 to 70 with urothelial cancer.

This chain uses TRBV2 with TRBJ1-2, with D perhaps matching TRBD1 (5 bases). The germline V gene has CDR1 SNHLY and CDR2 FYNNEI. This CDR3 has 15 amino acids. Trimming shortened V by 1 base and J by 2 bases, and 11 bases separated the two germline ends. CDR3 region: CASSEGDSRNYGYTF. DNA of the CDR3: TGTGCCAGCAGTGAAGGTGACAGTAGAAACTATGGCTACACCTTC.

The chain is built from TRBV9 and TRBJ1-2; weak D call: TRBD1 (5 bases). The germline V gene encodes CDR1 SGDLS and CDR2 YYNGEE. The CDR3 length is 15 residues. V shed 0 bases and J shed 3 bases, with 12 bases lying between them. The CDR3 DNA sequence: TGTGCCAGCAGCGTAGCTGGGGGGTTGGACTATGGCTACACCTTC. Its translation: CASSVAGGLDYGYTF.

The table lists this clone with a count of one. CDR3 sequence (DNA): TGTGCCAGCAGCGCTCGGGGTGGTGAAATGGGGGCCAACGTCCTGACTTTC. Translating gives CASSARGGEMGANVLTF. The chain links TRBV2 to TRBJ2-6, with D tentatively TRBD2 (5 bases). The CDR3 spans 17 residues. Germline V gene sequence: CDR1 SNHLY, CDR2 FYNNEI. The ends were cut back, 6 bases at V and 4 bases at J, with 19 bases in the middle. The whole variable domain, remainder taken from reference TRBV2 and TRBJ2-6, is EPEVTQTPSHQVTQMGQEVILRCVPISNHLYFYWYRQILGQKVEFLVSFYNNEISEKSEIFDDQFSVERPDGSNFTLKIRSTKLEDSAMYFCASSARGGEMGANVLTFGAGSRLTVL.

This clone was seen more than once but under ten times. The rearrangement joins TRBV30 to TRBJ2-3; a possible D gene is TRBD2 (7 bases). The V end was cut by 2 bases, the J end by 4 bases, with 16 bases between. CDR1 GTSNPN and CDR2 SVGIG come from the germline V gene (reference sequence). This CDR3 is built from 15 residues. The CDR3 DNA sequence: TGTGCCTGGAGTCGCCGGGGGGCCGGGGCAGATACGCAGTATTTT. Its protein product is CAWSRRGAGADTQYF.

The chain uses TRBV5-1 and TRBJ1-4; 7 bases are shared with TRBD1. The junction had 5 bases not matched to a gene; V was cut back by 4 bases and J by 8 bases. The CDR3 has 13 amino acids. CDR1 SGHRS and CDR2 YFSETQ come from the germline V gene. The CDR3 spells CASSPRGVEKLFF. DNA for the CDR3: TGCGCCAGCAGCCCCAGGGGGGTGGAAAAACTGTTTTTT. Together with reference TRBV5-1 and TRBJ1-4, the CDR3 gives the full variable domain: KAGVTQTPRYLIKTRGQQVTLSCSPISGHRSVSWYQQTPGQGLQFLFEYFSETQRNKGNFPGRFSGRQFSNSRSEMNVSTLELGDSALYLCASSPRGVEKLFFGSGTQLSVL.

The genes are TRBV5-4 and TRBJ2-1; the match to TRBD2 covers 9 bases. The CDR3 is 16 residues long. The J segment lost 4 bases and the V segment lost 4 bases, leaving 9 bases of the junction unmatched. Germline values: CDR1 SGHNT, CDR2 YYREEE (reference sequence). CDR3 bases: TGTGCCAGCAGCCCCCGTGGTAGCGGGGGATACAATGAGCAGTTCTTC. It codes for CASSPRGSGGYNEQFF.

In nucleotides, the CDR3 is TGTGCCTGGGGTACGGGACAGGGGTCCGGGGAGCTGTTTTTT. Translation: CAWGTGQGSGELFF. The gene calls are TRBV30 and TRBJ2-2, with 10 bases lining up with TRBD1. The CDR3 is 14 amino acids. J gave up 6 bases and V 5 bases, and 6 bases lay outside the gene matches. The germline gives CDR1 GTSNPN, CDR2 SVGIG (reference sequence).

The chain links TRBV5-4 to TRBJ1-3; no reliable D call. The CDR3 runs 15 residues. Per germline, CDR1 SGHNT and CDR2 YYREEE (reference sequence). Trimming pared 4 bases from V and 0 bases from J, leaving 11 bases between. The CDR3 spells CASSLDSGSGNTIYF. The CDR3 DNA reads as TGTGCCAGCAGCCTCGACTCTGGCTCTGGAAACACCATATATTTT. Filled out from reference TRBV5-4 and TRBJ1-3, the complete variable domain reads ETGVTQSPTHLIKTRGQQVTLRCSSQSGHNTVSWYQQALGQGPQFIFQYYREEENGRGNFPPRFSGLQFPNYSSELNVNALELDDSALYLCASSLDSGSGNTIYFGEGSWLTVV.

This chain joins TRBV27 and TRBJ2-3; weak D call: TRBD1 (6 bases). Germline V lookup: CDR1 MNHEY, CDR2 SMNVEV (reference sequence). CDR3 length: 15 amino acids. V was clipped by 2 bases and J by 1 base, with 10 bases between them. CDR3 protein: CASSLLPGGTDTQYF. The CDR3 nucleotides are TGTGCCAGCAGTTTACTTCCAGGGGGCACAGATACGCAGTATTTT.

The chain employs TRBV30 and TRBJ2-7; possible D gene TRBD1, 6 bases. This CDR3 is built from 15 residues. Trimming took 0 bases from V and 7 from J, leaving 19 bases between them. Germline V lookup: CDR1 GTSNPN, CDR2 SVGIG (reference sequence). The CDR3 sequence: CAWSVLGRDTLEQYF. The CDR3 nucleotides are TGTGCCTGGAGTGTACTCGGACGGGACACTCTGGAGCAGTACTTC.

DNA of the CDR3: TGTGCCAGCAGCCTGACATCCGACAATGAGCAGTTCTTC. Protein: CASSLTSDNEQFF. This sequence joins TRBV7-3 and TRBJ2-1; D is ambiguous. The CDR3 is 13 residues long. V was pared by 5 bases and J by 5 bases, with 10 bases between. Germline assignment: CDR1 SGHTA and CDR2 FQGTGA.

The chain recombines TRBV6-5 with TRBJ2-7; 10 nucleotides align to TRBD2. This CDR3 has 15 residues. V was clipped by 6 bases and J by 3 bases; unmatched bases: 8. Germline lookup yields CDR1 MNHEY and CDR2 SVGAGI. In nucleotides, the CDR3 is TGTGCCAGCAGCCCAAGCGGGGGGGAGATCTACGAGCAGTACTTC. Protein sequence: CASSPSGGEIYEQYF.

The V gene is TRBV6-1, the J gene TRBJ2-2, with 8 bases that match TRBD2. The CDR3 has 18 amino acids. The junction had 8 bases not matched to a gene; V was cut back by 2 bases and J by 0 bases. The germline V gene encodes CDR1 MNHNS and CDR2 SASEGT. The CDR3 here is CASSEIIGGGTNTGELFF. The DNA for the CDR3 is TGTGCCAGCAGTGAAATTATCGGGGGGGGGACGAACACCGGGGAGCTGTTTTTT.

The CDR3 protein is CASSQGLAGGHRETQYF. The CDR3 region has the DNA TGTGCCAGCAGTCAGGGTCTAGCGGGGGGGCACAGAGAGACCCAGTACTTC. The gene calls are TRBV7-2 and TRBJ2-5; 12 bases align to TRBD2. V shed 6 bases and J 4 bases; nucleotides not matched to a gene: 12. CDR1 and CDR2 from the germline V gene are SGHTA and FQGNSA. This CDR3 is 17 amino acids long.

The gene calls are TRBV5-1 and TRBJ2-1; a possible D gene is TRBD2 (5 bases). V shed 4 bases and J shed 4 bases, with 12 bases lying between them. The CDR3 consists of 14 residues. Germline CDR1 is SGHRS and CDR2 is YFSETQ. CDR3: CASSPTPGYNEQFF. The CDR3 region has the DNA TGCGCCAGCAGCCCAACCCCGGGGTACAATGAGCAGTTCTTC.

The rearrangement joins TRBV19 to TRBJ1-2, with 8 bases fitting TRBD1. CDR1 and CDR2 (germline): LNHDA, SQIVND (reference sequence). The CDR3 runs 13 residues. Losses at the gene ends were 8 bases for V and 2 bases for J; bases not matched to a gene: 4. CDR3 coding DNA: TGTGCCAGTGGACAGGGTCTGAACTATGGCTACACCTTC. It specifies CASGQGLNYGYTF.

The gene calls are TRBV7-8 and TRBJ1-4; D may be TRBD1 (5 bases). This CDR3 region has 14 residues. Between the trimmed V and J ends, which lost 1 base and 5 bases, there was a span of 8 bases. Germline V lookup: CDR1 SGHVS, CDR2 FQNEAQ. CDR3 DNA sequence: TGTGCCAGCAGCTTAGTGGGGCTAAATGAAAAACTGTTTTTT. Its protein is CASSLVGLNEKLFF.

The genes are TRBV10-3 and TRBJ1-3, with D maybe TRBD1 (5 bases). Germline CDR1 and CDR2: ENHRY and SYGVKD. The CDR3 loop spans 12 amino acids. The V end was cut by 6 bases, the J end by 5 bases, with 8 bases between. The CDR3 nucleotides read TGTGCCATCAGCGCGGACAGAAACACCATATATTTT. The encoded protein is CAISADRNTIYF.

In this sample, this clone turned up once. V usage is TRBV20-1 and J usage is TRBJ2-1; perhaps TRBD1 as D (5 bases). This CDR3 has 10 residues. V dropped 5 bases and J dropped 10 bases, with 9 bases sitting between them. The V gene's germline CDR1 is DFQATT and CDR2 SNEGSKA (reference sequence). The CDR3 is CSAADREQFF. Here the CDR3 DNA reads TGCAGTGCTGCCGACAGAGAGCAGTTCTTC.

V gene TRBV5-6 combines with J gene TRBJ2-3; TRBD1 matches 7 bases. V shed 4 bases, J shed 1 base, and the junction held 15 bases outside the gene matches. The CDR3 has 18 residues. Germline-derived CDR1 and CDR2 are SGHDT and YYEEEE. The CDR3 bases are TGTGCCAGCAGCGAGCTGAAATGGACAGGAAAGGGCACAGATACGCAGTATTTT. Translation gives CASSELKWTGKGTDTQYF.

This sequence joins TRBV6-5 and TRBJ1-5, with D possibly matching TRBD1 (5 bases). This CDR3 comprises 12 residues. Germline assignment: CDR1 MNHEY and CDR2 SVGAGI. The V and J ends lost 10 bases and 4 bases respectively, with 11 bases between them. The DNA of the CDR3 is TGTGCCACGGGGGGTCTTAATCAGCCCCAGCATTTT. Translating gives CATGGLNQPQHF.

With respect to this clone: At one boundary the junction diverges from the germline segment, which might be a read error. This chain uses TRBV7-7 with TRBJ2-5; 8 bases agree with TRBD1. The CDR3 loop spans 14 amino acids. From germline, CDR1 is SSHAT and CDR2 FNYEAQ (reference sequence). The DNA for the CDR3 is TGTGCTAGCAGCCCTAGAACAGGGGGAGAGACCCAGTACTTC. It specifies CASSPRTGGETQYF.